This TCR beta chain was captured in a study of beta chain features in type 1 diabetes. At the level of the study: The study found patients and healthy donors alike in age, gender and cell yields. General study points: The question of HLA type influencing TCRB rearrangement was one that remained unresolved here. Shorter TCRB CDR3s, moderately but significantly so, marked every one of the four CD4+ subsets in Type 1 diabetes patients.

Expressed TCRB transcripts were sequenced because the isolated RNA had all been reverse transcribed beforehand. Measured with immunoSEQ multiplex PCR; TCRdb has only the in-frame clones, and not every one. The data contain about 650,000 clones, around an eighth of them seen just once; the ten biggest clones take up around 0.12%. Germline trimming cut 7 bases from V and 5 bases from J; bases unmatched to any gene: 8. Germline lookup yields CDR1 ENHRY and CDR2 SYGVKD. The CDR3 has 15 residues. To note about this clone: Antigen: not known.

It was via CD45RO/CCR7/CD25/CD127/CD95/CD27 that CD4+ naive, central memory, regulatory and stem cell-like memory cells were sorted. Specimen: naive CD4+ T cells from blood. The source is a young man with type 1 diabetes. The chain links TRBV10-3 to TRBJ2-1; 10 positions match TRBD2. The CDR3 is CAITASGGGHNEQFF. The CDR3 nucleotides are TGTGCCATCACCGCAAGCGGGGGGGGGCACAATGAGCAGTTCTTC.